These 19 T cell receptor beta chains came from one sample sequenced in a study of blood T cells in healthy people across ages. The authors ran a second PCR of about 6 to 11 cycles using a sample-barcoded 5' primer and a J-beta primer mix. One entry per CDR3 protein, called by TCRdb with MiXCR from the 5' RACE reads. The data show fewer than 950,000 distinct CDR3 sequences, roughly 34% seen once. The sequencing input was blood. The receptors here all came from a man between 18 and 29 years old in good health.

V usage is TRBV7-8 and J usage is TRBJ1-2; D is unclear. Germline V gene data show CDR1 as SGHVS and CDR2 as FQNEAQ. The CDR3 spans 15 residues. V lost 0 bases and J lost 2, with 10 bases in between. The CDR3 nucleotides read TGTGCCAGCAGCTTAGCGTCTCTAGGGAACTATGGCTACACCTTC. It codes for CASSLASLGNYGYTF.

V and J are TRBV9 and TRBJ2-3; D call uncertain. Trimming stripped 0 bases from V and 4 bases from J, with 9 bases between. Germline loops: CDR1 SGDLS, CDR2 YYNGEE. The CDR3 runs to 14 residues. CDR3: CASSVERHSDTQYF. The CDR3 DNA reads as TGTGCCAGCAGCGTAGAACGGCACTCAGATACGCAGTATTTT.

About this clonotype: A read error may account for a junction end that differs from germline. The rearrangement links TRBV5-5 to TRBJ2-7; D is undetermined. The CDR3 loop spans 13 amino acids. Germline CDR1 and CDR2: SGHKS and YYEKEE (reference sequence). The CDR3 protein is CASSPESSCEQYF. Here the CDR3 DNA reads TGTGCCAGCAGCCCTGAAAGCTCCTGCGAGCAGTACTTC.

The chain carries TRBV6-5 and TRBJ2-2; D perhaps matches TRBD2 (5 bases). CDR3 length equals 14 residues. Trimming pared 0 bases from V and 10 bases from J, leaving 12 bases between. The germline V gene encodes CDR1 MNHEY and CDR2 SVGAGI. The CDR3 protein is CASSYSIIREELFF. CDR3 in DNA: TGTGCCAGCAGTTACTCTATAATCCGGGAGGAGCTGTTTTTT.

This sequence joins TRBV29-1 and TRBJ1-1; D perhaps matches TRBD1 (5 bases). CDR1 and CDR2 from the germline V gene are SQVTM and ANQGSEA. V lost 6 bases to trimming and J lost 1 base, with 15 bases between them. This CDR3 comprises 14 residues. The CDR3 spells CSVGRGRGNTEAFF. The CDR3 bases are TGCAGCGTCGGTAGGGGACGGGGGAACACTGAAGCTTTCTTT.

This clonotype occurred many times. The chain joins TRBV6-1 to TRBJ2-3, with 7 bases matching TRBD1. V dropped 5 bases and J dropped 1; count of bases not matched to a gene: 6. There are 15 residues in the CDR3. Germline loops: CDR1 MNHNS, CDR2 SASEGT. CDR3 sequence: CASSPGTVGTDTQYF. CDR3 in DNA: TGTGCCAGCAGTCCCGGGACAGTGGGCACAGATACGCAGTATTTT.

This clonotype was counted a few times. The J gene is TRBJ1-2, the V gene TRBV7-2; the match to TRBD1 covers 7 bases. CDR1 SGHTA and CDR2 FQGNSA come from the germline V gene. V lost 5 bases, J lost 3 bases, and 15 bases stayed unmatched. The CDR3 loop spans 17 amino acids. The CDR3 DNA reads TGTGCCAGCAGCGGGACGGACAGGCCCACTTACCACTATGGCTACACCTTC. Its translation: CASSGTDRPTYHYGYTF.

This clonotype was seen only a few times. V gene TRBV27 combines with J gene TRBJ1-6; D is undetermined. V gave up 5 bases and J gave up 15 bases, with 17 bases separating them. The CDR3 runs to 13 residues. Germline loops: CDR1 MNHEY, CDR2 SMNVEV (reference sequence). The CDR3 DNA reads as TGTGCCAGCAGTGTAGGCACAGCGCGGCTCCTCCACTTT. Its translation: CASSVGTARLLHF.

The chain uses TRBV9 and TRBJ2-6; the D gene is possibly TRBD2 (6 bases). Germline values: CDR1 SGDLS, CDR2 YYNGEE. This CDR3 contains 15 residues. V lost 3 bases, J lost 4 bases, and 11 bases lay in between. The CDR3 is CASSAAGRGANVLTF. In nucleotides, the CDR3 is TGTGCCAGCAGCGCCGCAGGGAGGGGGGCCAACGTCCTGACTTTC.

Points on this clonotype: The germline gene is not matched at one end of the junction; a read error may be the cause. The chain carries TRBV27 and TRBJ2-1; 7 positions agree with TRBD2. The CDR3 covers 15 residues. Germline V gene data show CDR1 as MNHEY and CDR2 as SMNVEV (reference sequence). CDR3 region: CASRGGGSSYNERFF. Here the CDR3 DNA reads TGTGCCAGCAGAGGAGGCGGGAGCTCCTACAATGAGCGGTTCTTC.

V usage is TRBV19 and J usage is TRBJ1-4; tentative D call: TRBD1 (6 bases). There are 15 residues in the CDR3. Germline V gives CDR1 LNHDA, CDR2 SQIVND (reference sequence). The V and J ends lost 6 bases and 5 bases respectively, with 16 bases between them. The CDR3 sequence: CASRHSGTSNEKLFF. The CDR3 region has the DNA TGTGCCAGTAGGCACTCCGGGACATCGAATGAAAAACTGTTTTTT.

This clonotype showed up just a few times. This chain uses TRBV12-3 or TRBV12-4 with TRBJ1-5; perhaps TRBD1 as D (5 bases). The V end was cut by 3 bases, the J end by 2 bases, with 11 bases between. The CDR3 contains 15 residues. Here the CDR3 reads CASSLQGTGNQPQHF. CDR3 coding DNA: TGTGCCAGCAGTTTGCAGGGAACGGGCAATCAGCCCCAGCATTTT.

V and J are TRBV6-5 and TRBJ2-7; 11 bases agree with TRBD2. TRBJ2-5 explains the end of the DNA better; the J call may be wrong. The CDR3 has 16 residues. The germline V gene encodes CDR1 MNHEY and CDR2 SVGAGI. The CDR3 region is CASSHTSGSRKETQYF. DNA of the CDR3: TGTGCCAGCAGCCACACTAGCGGGAGTAGGAAGGAGACCCAGTACTTC.

The V call is TRBV30, the J call TRBJ1-2; D gene uncertain. The CDR3 has 15 residues. V shed 4 bases and J shed 1 base, with 16 bases lying between them. Looked up from germline, CDR1 is GTSNPN and CDR2 is SVGIG (reference sequence). The CDR3 DNA follows: TGTGCCTGGACCCCCCTCGGGTTTGTTAACTATGGCTACACCTTC. Protein: CAWTPLGFVNYGYTF. Together with reference TRBV30 and TRBJ1-2, the CDR3 gives the full variable domain: SQTIHQWPATLVQPVGSPLSLECTVEGTSNPNLYWYRQAAGRGLQLLFYSVGIGQISSEVPQNLSASRPQDRQFILSSKKLLLSDSGFYLCAWTPLGFVNYGYTFGSGTRLTVV.

A few counts support this clonotype. V is TRBV2 and J is TRBJ1-6; TRBD1 is a possible D gene (6 bases). Trimming stripped 1 base from V and 6 bases from J, with 13 bases between. The CDR3 totals 16 residues. Per germline, CDR1 SNHLY and CDR2 FYNNEI. The chain's CDR3 is CASSEVGTGTNSPLHF. CDR3 coding DNA: TGTGCCAGCAGTGAAGTGGGAACAGGGACTAATTCACCCCTCCACTTT. Drawing the rest from reference TRBV2 and TRBJ1-6, the complete variable domain is EPEVTQTPSHQVTQMGQEVILRCVPISNHLYFYWYRQILGQKVEFLVSFYNNEISEKSEIFDDQFSVERPDGSNFTLKIRSTKLEDSAMYFCASSEVGTGTNSPLHFGNGTRLTVT.

A note on this clonotype: A read error may produce the germline difference seen at one junction end. The chain joins TRBV12-3 or TRBV12-4 to TRBJ2-7, with 8 bases fitting TRBD2. The tail of the sequence fits TRBJ2-5 better, so the J call may be wrong. The CDR3 is 14 residues long. The CDR3 nucleotides read TGTGCCAGCAGCGAGCGGGGGCTTCAAGGGACCCAGTACTTC. It is translated as CASSERGLQGTQYF.

This clonotype was counted between two and nine times. The rearrangement uses TRBV12-3 or TRBV12-4 and TRBJ2-7; D possibly corresponds to TRBD1 (5 bases). V gave up 7 bases and J gave up 7 bases, with 11 bases separating them. CDR3 length: 11 amino acids. CDR3 sequence reads: CASIQGPEQYF. The CDR3, as DNA: TGTGCCAGCATCCAGGGTCCTGAGCAGTACTTC.

The rearrangement uses TRBV2 and TRBJ1-5, with 9 bases matching TRBD1. Germline V lookup: CDR1 SNHLY, CDR2 FYNNEI. Trimming at V came to 3 bases and at J to 1 base, leaving 1 base not matched to a gene. This CDR3 has 15 residues. The DNA of the CDR3 is TGTGCCAGCAGTGAGGGGACAGGGAGCAATCAGCCCCAGCATTTT. Protein sequence: CASSEGTGSNQPQHF.

This clonotype was counted many times. The chain couples TRBV12-3 or TRBV12-4 to TRBJ2-7; 7 positions match TRBD1. Trimming took 1 base from V and 5 from J; bases not matched to a gene: 8. The length of the CDR3 is 15 residues. CDR3 sequence reads: CASSLGLSGGHEQYF. For the CDR3, the DNA is TGTGCCAGCAGTTTAGGTCTCTCAGGGGGTCACGAGCAGTACTTC.